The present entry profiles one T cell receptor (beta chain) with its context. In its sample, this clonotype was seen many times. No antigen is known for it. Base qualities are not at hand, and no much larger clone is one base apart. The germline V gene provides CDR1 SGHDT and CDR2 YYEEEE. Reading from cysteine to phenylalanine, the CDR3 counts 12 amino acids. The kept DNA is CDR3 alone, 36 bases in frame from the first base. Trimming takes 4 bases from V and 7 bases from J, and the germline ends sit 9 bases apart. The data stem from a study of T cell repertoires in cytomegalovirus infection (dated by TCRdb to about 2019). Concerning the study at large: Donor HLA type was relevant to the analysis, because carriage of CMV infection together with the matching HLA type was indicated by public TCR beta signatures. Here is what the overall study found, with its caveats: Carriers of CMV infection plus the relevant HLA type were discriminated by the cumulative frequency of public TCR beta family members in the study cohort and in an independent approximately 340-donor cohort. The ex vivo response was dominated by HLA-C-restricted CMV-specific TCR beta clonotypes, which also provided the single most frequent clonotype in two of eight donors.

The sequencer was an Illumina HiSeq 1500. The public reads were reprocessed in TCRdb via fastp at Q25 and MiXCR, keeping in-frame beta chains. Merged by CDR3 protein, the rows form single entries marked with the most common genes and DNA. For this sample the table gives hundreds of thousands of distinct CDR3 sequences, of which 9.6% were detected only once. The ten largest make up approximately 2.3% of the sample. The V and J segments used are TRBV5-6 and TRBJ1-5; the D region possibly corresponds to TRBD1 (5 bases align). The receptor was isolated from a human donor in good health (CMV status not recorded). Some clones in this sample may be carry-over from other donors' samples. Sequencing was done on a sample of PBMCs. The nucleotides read TGTGCCAGCAGCACGGGGGAACAGCCCCAGCATTTT. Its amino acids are CASSTGEQPQHF.